This T cell receptor beta chain was profiled in a study of cytomegalovirus exposure and HLA in healthy donors. The V and J ends lost 1 base and 7 bases, in that order; junction bases with no gene match: 5. This CDR3 has 13 amino acids. Germline V gives CDR1 GTSNPN, CDR2 SVGIG (reference sequence). Researchers ran the PCR with 60 Vbeta and 13 Jbeta primers. TCRdb keeps only in-frame clones here, not all; method: immunoSEQ multiplex PCR. The table has approximately 59,000 clones, roughly 60% seen once. Sequencing used PBMCs. The rearrangement links TRBV30 to TRBJ1-2, with 8 nucleotides matching TRBD1. This receptor was identified in a man aged 25-40 years in good health and CMV-seronegative. The CDR3 DNA is TGTGCCTGGAGTGCGGCAGGGGGCGTTGGCTACACCTTC. Encoded protein: CAWSAAGGVGYTF.